This T cell receptor (beta chain) was profiled in a study of shared clonotypes between healthy human individuals. Overall study findings and caveats: An anticipated effect of sequencing depth on clonotype sharing among donors was recognized.

Over several immunoSEQ plates, each subset's genomic DNA was distributed in even portions. Profiled with immunoSEQ multiplex PCR; TCRdb holds only in-frame clones, not every one. The top ten clones hold under 15% of a sample with about 470,000 clones, roughly 83% of them seen once. This clone was seen only once. The antigen is undetermined. V gave up 0 bases and J gave up 3 bases, with 9 bases separating them. CDR3 length: 15 amino acids. The germline V gene encodes CDR1 SGHTS and CDR2 YDEGEE. The rearrangement links TRBV5-8 to TRBJ2-2; the D gene is possibly TRBD1 (6 bases). This receptor was identified in a woman in her forties in good health. Some clones in this sample may be carry-over from other donors' samples. Material: PBMCs. This CDR3 reads CASSLVQGHTGELFF. CDR3 bases: TGTGCCAGCAGCTTGGTACAGGGTCACACCGGGGAGCTGTTTTTT.